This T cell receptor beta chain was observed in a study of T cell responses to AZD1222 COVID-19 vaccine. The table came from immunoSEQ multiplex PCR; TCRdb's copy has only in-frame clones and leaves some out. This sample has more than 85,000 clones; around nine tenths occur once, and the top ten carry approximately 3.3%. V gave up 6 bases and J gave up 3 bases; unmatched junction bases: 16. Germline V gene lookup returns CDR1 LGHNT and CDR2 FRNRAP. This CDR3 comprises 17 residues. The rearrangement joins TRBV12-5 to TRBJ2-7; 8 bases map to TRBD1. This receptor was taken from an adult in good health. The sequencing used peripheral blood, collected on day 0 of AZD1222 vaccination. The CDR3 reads CASGRRNRDRLFYEQYF. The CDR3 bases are TGTGCTAGTGGCCGCCGAAACCGGGACAGGTTATTCTACGAGCAGTACTTC.